This TCR beta chain was profiled in a study of early T cells in non-severe SARS-CoV-2 infection. Study background: The input, bulk RNA from unsorted whole blood, was sequenced, and chains were unpaired. General study results and limits: A preference for anti-spike CD8 responses marked VDJdb matching, which missed private and CD4 specificities.

In its sample, this clonotype was seen a few times. Antigen unknown. Individual cDNA molecules received unique molecular identifiers. MiXCR, applied by TCRdb to the 5' RACE reads, yields one record per CDR3 protein. The table has some 67,000 distinct CDR3 sequences, 13% seen once. The CDR3 is 14 amino acids. Germline CDR1 reads MGHDK; CDR2 reads SYGVNS. V was trimmed by 3 bases and J by 3 bases, leaving 11 bases between them. The source material was whole blood. The gene calls are TRBV25-1 and TRBJ1-2; possible D gene TRBD1, 5 bases. The source is an adult who was a healthcare worker with PCR-confirmed SARS-CoV-2 infection or an uninfected control (not recorded which). CDR3 in amino acids: CASSEGGGDYGYTF. Written as DNA, the CDR3 is TGTGCCAGCAGTGAGGGCGGGGGAGACTATGGCTACACCTTC.